This T cell receptor beta chain was captured by sequencing in a study of blood T cell repertoires in COVID-19. Original processing methods: Estimation of nucleated cell counts relied on the amplification of reference gene primers. Here immunoSEQ multiplex PCR was the method, and the copy in TCRdb shows in-frame clones only, minus some. The V and J calls and the clone size are those of that table, but D and trimming were determined from the DNA. The profile shows approximately 140,000 clones, 70% to 90% of them singletons. Trimming removed 5 bases at V and 7 bases at J, with 17 bases between. Germline CDR1 and CDR2: SQVTM and ANQGSEA. The CDR3 consists of 13 residues.

Sequences were obtained from peripheral blood. The receptor comes from a man aged 65 to 79 with acute or convalescent COVID-19. V and J are TRBV29-1 and TRBJ1-1, with D perhaps matching TRBD1 (6 bases). CDR3 DNA sequence: TGCAGCGTTCCTAGACAGGTATCGGATGAAGCTTTCTTT. Translated, it gives CSVPRQVSDEAFF.